A single sample gave rise to the 6 T cell receptor beta chains below, sequenced in a study of shared clonotypes between healthy human individuals. This table comes from immunoSEQ multiplex PCR, and its TCRdb copy is limited to in-frame clones, with some not included. The sample holds approximately 2,000,000 clones, 80% to 95% seen once. Naive-designated CD8 cells lacked CD45RO, were positively enriched for CCR7, and omitted terminally differentiated effector memory CD45RA+ cells. Sequenced sample: naive CD8+ T cells from PBMCs. The receptors originated from a man aged 18 to 30 in good health. Some clones in this sample may be carry-over from other donors' samples.

Note on this clone: This CDR3 is also generated by other DNA sequences in the sample. The CDR3 DNA follows: TGTGCCAGCAGTCCACTGTCTGGGGCCAACGTCCTGACTTTC. Protein: CASSPLSGANVLTF. This chain uses TRBV28 with TRBJ2-6; D is unclear. The CDR3 sequence is 14 residues long. Germline-derived CDR1 and CDR2 are MDHEN and SYDVKM. V gave up 5 bases and J gave up 1 base, with 6 bases separating them.

V gene TRBV7-2 combines with J gene TRBJ2-1, with 13 nucleotides matching TRBD2. Trimming at V came to 5 bases and at J to 4 bases, leaving 5 bases not matched to a gene. The CDR3 has 16 residues. Germline CDR1 and CDR2: SGHTA and FQGNSA. The CDR3 bases are TGTGCCAGCAGCGAACTAGCGGGAGGGGAGTACAATGAGCAGTTCTTC. Protein sequence: CASSELAGGEYNEQFF.

The J gene is TRBJ2-7, the V gene TRBV10-1, with TRBD2 as a possible D gene (5 bases). This CDR3 has 18 residues. Germline CDR1 and CDR2: WNHNN and SYGVQD (reference sequence). V lost 5 bases, J lost 2 bases, and 25 bases lay in between. The CDR3 spells CASSLKRPKRAAAYEQYF. The CDR3 nucleotides read TGCGCCAGCAGTCTAAAGCGGCCCAAACGAGCTGCCGCCTACGAGCAGTACTTC.

This clone showed up just once. The chain employs TRBV27 and TRBJ1-1; tentatively, D is TRBD1 (5 bases). The length of the CDR3 is 14 residues. Trimming cost V 6 bases and J 1 base, with 12 bases left between them. Per germline, CDR1 MNHEY and CDR2 SMNVEV (reference sequence). CDR3 protein: CASRFTGTNTEAFF. The CDR3, as DNA: TGTGCCAGCAGGTTTACCGGGACGAACACTGAAGCTTTCTTT.

This clone was found once. The sample has other DNA sequences that encode this CDR3 too. The CDR3 loop is CASSLRSGGRETQYF. The DNA of the CDR3 is TGTGCCAGCAGCTTGCGATCCGGGGGGCGAGAGACCCAGTACTTC. The chain couples TRBV5-4 to TRBJ2-5, with D maybe TRBD2 (7 bases). Deletions cut 1 base from V and 4 bases from J, with 14 bases between. The CDR3 is 15 residues long. Germline V gene lookup returns CDR1 SGHNT and CDR2 YYREEE (reference sequence). Full variable domain (outside the CDR3, taken from reference TRBV5-4 and TRBJ2-5): ETGVTQSPTHLIKTRGQQVTLRCSSQSGHNTVSWYQQALGQGPQFIFQYYREEENGRGNFPPRFSGLQFPNYSSELNVNALELDDSALYLCASSLRSGGRETQYFGPGTRLLVL.

V gene TRBV28 combines with J gene TRBJ2-7; TRBD2 matches 8 bases. Germline V CDR1 and CDR2: MDHEN, SYDVKM. The CDR3 has 15 amino acids. With 3 bases clipped from V and 2 bases from J, the junction kept 6 bases outside the gene matches. CDR3 amino acids: CASSFFSGGPYEQYF. Written as DNA, the CDR3 is TGTGCCAGCAGTTTTTTCTCGGGAGGGCCCTACGAGCAGTACTTC.